The 23 T cell receptor beta chains below come from one sample, sequenced in a study of T cells in Graves' hyperthyroidism and ophthalmopathy. TCR beta CDR3 sequences were amplified from RNA transcripts. First-round RT-PCR of the TCR CDR3 relied on the HTBI primer set. In TCRdb, the multiplex PCR reads were re-called with MiXCR into one record per CDR3 protein. The sample yields fewer than 250,000 distinct CDR3 sequences, under 20% seen once. Sequenced input: blood. The receptors derive from a man aged 45-65 years with Graves' hyperthyroidism.

This clonotype was recorded at least ten times. The chain joins TRBV2 to TRBJ2-2; TRBD2 matches 11 bases. With 8 bases clipped from V and 0 bases from J, the junction kept 14 bases outside the gene matches. Germline V gene sequence: CDR1 SNHLY, CDR2 FYNNEI. CDR3 length equals 19 residues. CDR3 residues: CASGGGGRLAGSNTGELFF. As DNA, the CDR3 is TGTGCCAGCGGAGGGGGAGGGAGACTAGCGGGATCGAACACCGGGGAGCTGTTTTTT. Using reference TRBV2 and TRBJ2-2 for the parts outside the CDR3, the full variable domain is EPEVTQTPSHQVTQMGQEVILRCVPISNHLYFYWYRQILGQKVEFLVSFYNNEISEKSEIFDDQFSVERPDGSNFTLKIRSTKLEDSAMYFCASGGGGRLAGSNTGELFFGEGSRLTVL.

This clonotype was observed at least ten times. The chain uses TRBV3-1 and TRBJ2-7, with 8 bases identical to TRBD1. The CDR3 runs 16 residues. Trimming took 2 bases from V and 3 from J; bases not matched to a gene: 9. Looked up from germline, CDR1 is LGHDT and CDR2 is YNNKEL (reference sequence). The chain's CDR3 is CASSQSTGAPFYEQYF. Here the CDR3 DNA reads TGTGCCAGCAGCCAATCGACAGGGGCTCCATTCTACGAGCAGTACTTC.

This clonotype was seen ten or more times. The rearrangement joins TRBV2 to TRBJ2-1; the match to TRBD2 covers 8 bases. CDR3 length: 17 residues. J was trimmed by 12 bases and V by 5 bases; bases with no gene match: 21. Germline V gives CDR1 SNHLY, CDR2 FYNNEI. CDR3 sequence: CASSRSQRERVTMRQFF. CDR3 sequence (DNA): TGTGCCAGCAGTAGGTCTCAGCGGGAGCGGGTTACAATGAGGCAGTTCTTC.

The rearrangement uses TRBV12-3 or TRBV12-4 and TRBJ2-3; 11 bases line up with TRBD2. The CDR3 loop spans 16 amino acids. J was trimmed by 3 bases and V by 2 bases; bases with no gene match: 4. CDR3 nucleotide sequence: TGTGCCAGCAGTTTAACTAGCGGGAGTCCGACAGATACGCAGTATTTT. Translating it yields CASSLTSGSPTDTQYF.

The chain carries TRBV10-3 and TRBJ2-1; D may be TRBD2 (5 bases). Germline loops: CDR1 ENHRY, CDR2 SYGVKD. V was trimmed by 5 bases and J by 1 base, leaving 12 bases between them. The CDR3 consists of 15 residues. CDR3 coding DNA: TGTGCCATCAGTCCCCGGACTGCTTCCTACAATGAGCAGTTCTTC. Encoded protein: CAISPRTASYNEQFF.

In this sample, this clonotype turned up many times. J is TRBJ2-2 and V is TRBV11-2; D remains ambiguous. This CDR3 has 11 residues. The V gene lost 8 bases and the J gene lost 0 bases, with 1 base spanning the gap. CDR1 is SGHAT and CDR2 is FQNNGV in the germline V gene. DNA of the CDR3: TGTGCCAGCTCGAACACCGGGGAGCTGTTTTTT. Translated: CASSNTGELFF.

The chain recombines TRBV7-9 with TRBJ2-2; D possibly corresponds to TRBD2 (6 bases). The V gene lost 5 bases and the J gene lost 5 bases, with 12 bases spanning the gap. This CDR3 comprises 14 residues. The germline CDR1 and CDR2 sequences are SEHNR and FQNEAQ (reference sequence). CDR3 bases: TGTGCCAGCAGCGAGGGCCGGGGGACCGGGGAGCTGTTTTTT. This codes for CASSEGRGTGELFF.

This clonotype showed up just a few times. The chain recombines TRBV27 with TRBJ2-2; D is possibly TRBD1 (6 bases). Germline loops: CDR1 MNHEY, CDR2 SMNVEV (reference sequence). The CDR3 loop spans 16 amino acids. V was clipped by 6 bases and J by 1 base, with 15 bases between them. The CDR3 reads CASSVLGDMNTGELFF. The DNA for the CDR3 is TGTGCCAGCAGCGTACTAGGGGACATGAACACCGGGGAGCTGTTTTTT.

Note on this clonotype: A read error may account for a junction end that differs from germline. The J gene is TRBJ2-7, the V gene TRBV9, with D hard to call. The CDR3 loop spans 13 amino acids. Germline loops: CDR1 SGDLS, CDR2 YYNGEE. This chain's CDR3 is CAGSVGQGYEQYF. Written as DNA, the CDR3 is TGTGCCGGCAGCGTAGGTCAAGGCTACGAGCAGTACTTC.

This sequence joins TRBV7-9 and TRBJ2-3; 12 bases are shared with TRBD2. Trimming took 5 bases from V and 5 from J; bases not matched to a gene: 8. The CDR3 has 16 amino acids. Germline CDR1 SEHNR, CDR2 FQNEAQ (reference sequence). Here the CDR3 reads CASSPGLAGFLDTQYF. The CDR3 DNA reads as TGTGCCAGCAGCCCAGGACTAGCGGGGTTCTTAGATACGCAGTATTTT.

The chain carries TRBV15 and TRBJ1-2, with TRBD1 matching 9 bases. V was clipped by 8 bases and J by 7 bases; unmatched bases: 14. The CDR3 extends over 15 amino acids. The V gene's germline CDR1 is LNHNV and CDR2 YYDKDF (reference sequence). Written as DNA, the CDR3 is TGTGCCACCTCACAAACCCCGGGACAGGGACGTGGCTACACCTTC. Translating gives CATSQTPGQGRGYTF.

The chain employs TRBV29-1 and TRBJ2-6; no firm D call. CDR1 is SQVTM and CDR2 is ANQGSEA in the germline V gene. The CDR3 extends over 15 amino acids. The ends were cut back, 6 bases at V and 2 bases at J, with 14 bases in the middle. Here the CDR3 reads CSVFPDNPGANVLTF. The CDR3 nucleotides are TGCAGCGTGTTCCCCGACAATCCTGGGGCCAACGTCCTGACTTTC.

The table lists this clonotype with many counts. V gene TRBV28 combines with J gene TRBJ2-2; D possibly corresponds to TRBD2 (5 bases). CDR3 length equals 16 residues. CDR1 is MDHEN and CDR2 is SYDVKM in the germline V gene. The V end lost 2 bases, the J end lost 4 bases, and 14 bases lay between the germline ends. In nucleotides, the CDR3 is TGTGCCAGCAGTTTAGCCCAGGACTGGAGCACCGGGGAGCTGTTTTTT. It yields the protein CASSLAQDWSTGELFF.

This clonotype came up a few times. The chain links TRBV7-8 to TRBJ2-5; D is perhaps TRBD1 (6 bases). CDR1 and CDR2 from the germline V gene are SGHVS and FQNEAQ. The CDR3 loop spans 14 amino acids. Trimming left V 1 base short and J 3 bases short, with 9 bases between. This CDR3 reads CASSLEGGKETQYF. The CDR3 nucleotides read TGTGCCAGCAGCTTAGAAGGGGGTAAAGAGACCCAGTACTTC. The whole variable domain, filled in from reference TRBV7-8 and TRBJ2-5, reads GAGVSQSPRYKVAKRGQDVALRCDPISGHVSLFWYQQALGQGPEFLTYFQNEAQLDKSGLPSDRFFAERPEGSVSTLKIQRTQQEDSAVYLCASSLEGGKETQYFGPGTRLLVL.

The rearrangement uses TRBV20-1 and TRBJ2-7; TRBD2 agrees at 13 bases. V shed 5 bases, J shed 4 bases, and the junction held 14 bases outside the gene matches. CDR3 length: 17 residues. CDR1 is DFQATT, CDR2 SNEGSKA, per germline (reference sequence). The CDR3 here is CSASPGLAGPRFYEQYF. CDR3 coding DNA: TGCAGTGCTTCCCCGGGACTAGCGGGGCCGAGGTTTTACGAGCAGTACTTC.

Ten or more counts support this clonotype. This chain uses TRBV11-3 with TRBJ2-1; a weak D match, TRBD1 (6 bases). V lost 5 bases, J lost 5 bases, and 16 bases lay in between. The CDR3 has 15 residues. The germline V gene encodes CDR1 SGHNT and CDR2 YENEEA. CDR3 residues: CASSPFRGLNNEQFF. DNA for the CDR3: TGTGCCAGCAGCCCATTTAGGGGGTTGAACAATGAGCAGTTCTTC.

V is TRBV19 and J is TRBJ1-1; weak D call: TRBD1 (5 bases). The CDR3 length is 15 residues. The germline V gene has CDR1 LNHDA and CDR2 SQIVND (reference sequence). V was trimmed by 2 bases and J by 4 bases, leaving 14 bases between them. CDR3 sequence reads: CASSIRGGGSTEAFF. CDR3 bases: TGTGCCAGTAGTATAAGGGGAGGAGGGAGCACTGAAGCTTTCTTT.

This clonotype was seen at least ten times. The rearrangement joins TRBV7-2 to TRBJ1-1; the D is unclear. V gave up 5 bases and J gave up 7 bases, with 8 bases separating them. Per the germline V gene, CDR1 is SGHTA and CDR2 is FQGNSA. The CDR3 length is 11 residues. The CDR3 region is CASSPYGEAFF. The CDR3 nucleotides read TGTGCCAGCAGCCCCTACGGTGAAGCTTTCTTT.

This clonotype came up many times. The J gene is TRBJ1-3, the V gene TRBV29-1, with D possibly TRBD1 on 6 matching bases. The CDR3 spans 13 residues. V was pared by 7 bases and J by 5 bases, with 15 bases between. CDR1 is SQVTM and CDR2 is ANQGSEA in the germline V gene. CDR3 in amino acids: CSALGGQRNTIYF. The CDR3, as DNA: TGCAGCGCCCTGGGGGGGCAGAGAAACACCATATATTTT.

This clonotype was observed at least ten times. V is TRBV7-9 and J is TRBJ2-1, with 8 nucleotides matching TRBD2. Germline CDR1 is SEHNR and CDR2 is FQNEAQ (reference sequence). The length of the CDR3 is 17 residues. Unmatched junction bases numbered 17, after V lost 7 bases and J lost 6 bases. The CDR3 DNA follows: TGTGCCAGCACTACTCTTAGCGGGAAGAGTGTCTCCAATGAGCAGTTCTTC. Its translation: CASTTLSGKSVSNEQFF.

This clonotype turned up a few times. This may arise from a read error, as a much more abundant clone is one base away. V and J are TRBV7-2 and TRBJ2-3; no clear D. Germline V gives CDR1 SGHTA, CDR2 FQGNSA. CDR3 length: 15 amino acids. In nucleotides, the CDR3 is TGTGTCAGCAGCTTAGCCCCCCAGTTAGCAGATACGCAGTATTTT. It specifies CVSSLAPQLADTQYF.

As regards this clonotype: It may be a read error: a sequence one base away is much more abundant. This chain uses TRBV20-1 with TRBJ2-7; no definite D call. The CDR3 sequence is 11 residues long. CDR1 and CDR2 from the germline V gene are DFQATT and SNEGSKA (reference sequence). CDR3 in amino acids: CSAIGAYGQYF. The CDR3 region has the DNA TGCAGTGCTATTGGAGCCTACGGGCAGTACTTC.

About this clonotype itself: A read error may be the cause here, since a much bigger clone is one base away. This chain uses TRBV5-1 with TRBJ2-7; 9 nucleotides agree with TRBD1. Trimming took 2 bases from V and 5 from J; bases not matched to a gene: 11. This CDR3 is 16 amino acids long. From germline, CDR1 is SGHRS and CDR2 YFSETQ. In DNA, the CDR3 is TGCGCCAGCAGCTTTGGGTGGACAGGGGAGGCCCACGAGCAGTACTTC. This translates into CASSFGWTGEAHEQYF.